This T cell receptor (beta chain) originates from a study of T cell responses to AZD1222 COVID-19 vaccine. CDR1 is SGHTA, CDR2 FQGNSA, per germline. Deletions cut 3 bases from V and 4 bases from J, with 12 bases between. This CDR3 contains 14 residues. Study observations and caveats: Within unmutated variant regions lay the reported targets of nearly half of spike-specific TCRs. Repertoires were sampled only after the peak T cell response. The span of vaccine-associated CD4 TCRs extended across spike, with dominance at 160-218 and 743-854.

With regard to this clone: Its antigen is undetermined.

Data came from immunoSEQ multiplex PCR; TCRdb stores just in-frame clones and leaves some out. The data contain 50,000 to 65,000 clones, 86% of them singletons. Specimen: peripheral blood, collected 28 days after the second AZD1222 dose. The rearrangement joins TRBV7-2 to TRBJ2-5; perhaps TRBD2 as D (6 bases). The sequence was collected from an adult who received the AZD1222 COVID-19 vaccine. The CDR3 protein is CASSFDGGPETQYF. The CDR3 DNA follows: TGTGCCAGCAGCTTTGACGGGGGTCCAGAGACCCAGTACTTC.